Sequencing of this TCR beta chain was carried out in a study of blood T cell repertoires in COVID-19 (dated by TCRdb to 2018 to 2021). About the study as a whole: Samples covering the acute and convalescent phases of COVID-19 were provided by collaborators in the United States, Italy and Spain. The material from the prospective study consisted of cDNA or gDNA derived from T cells, B-cell-depleted T cells, or PBMCs. Subjects who had been exposed to COVID-19, were actively infected with it, or had recovered from it provided the deeply sampled blood TCRbeta repertoires that made up the dataset. The repertoires were made available in a free public database intended to serve as a resource for research on the immune response to SARS-CoV-2. The samples were drawn from the first 160 participants of the ongoing ImmuneRACE study and from 950 to 1,500 subjects provided by 6 global collaborators. The sample metadata nearly always contained a de-identified subject ID, COVID-19 status, age in years and sex. Where available, HLA class I and class II types were obtained from metadata supplied by the sample provider rather than from assay-based typing.

As for this clone: Its antigen is unknown. No much larger clone is present one base from it, and per-base qualities are unavailable.

TCRbeta CDR3 regions were amplified from genomic DNA using the immunoSEQ Assay, a bias-controlled multiplex PCR. Processing in the source paper ran as follows. Within the assay, amplification of reference gene primers was used to estimate how many nucleated cells each sample contained. To quantify the absolute abundance of each unique TCRbeta CDR3 rearrangement, sequence reads were collapsed and filtered. For each sample, productive Simpson clonality was calculated as the square root of Simpson's diversity index across productive rearrangements. The table was pulled from immuneACCESS by TCRdb, which kept in-frame rearrangements only. Such tables lose some clones; where checked, under half of the loss comes from unresolved V genes, and the rest has no known cause. V and J calls and clone size are given by that table; D and trimming were obtained from the DNA. Recorded for this sample are roughly 32,000 clones; 75% to 85% of them occurred a single time. Jointly, the top ten make up 7% to 10% of the sample.

Whole blood was collected in K2EDTA tubes by collaborating institutions according to the institutions' own protocols. For TCRbeta analysis, collaborators shipped samples as frozen whole blood, isolated PBMCs, or DNA extracted from either of those sample types. The junction carries 19 bases between V and J, which are trimmed by 4 bases and 3 bases respectively. Inclusive of the bounding cysteine and phenylalanine, the CDR3 is 17 residues long. Only CDR3 DNA remains: 51 bases, in frame from the first base. CDR1 SEHNR and CDR2 FQNEAQ were looked up in the germline V gene (reference sequence). Overall study outcomes, separate from this receptor: Clinical and demographic metadata were provided uncurated, with the amount varying by source and participant.

The clonotype comes from an elderly man with active COVID-19. Recombination connected TRBV7-9 to TRBJ1-3, and possibly TRBD1, on 6 matching bases. Sequencing was carried out using peripheral blood. The DNA sequence is given as TGTGCCAGCAGCTCAAACCTGAACAGGGTGGGTGGAAACACCATATATTTT. Translation gives CASSSNLNRVGGNTIYF.